This TCR beta chain derives from a study of blood T cell repertoires in COVID-19. The protocol was immunoSEQ multiplex PCR, while the TCRdb copy is restricted to in-frame clones and leaves out a portion. Seen here are fewer than 300,000 clones, roughly 80% observed once, and the top ten hold roughly 5.3%. V lost 6 bases and J 11 bases, leaving 22 bases between the germline ends. Germline CDR1 is LGHNT and CDR2 is FRNRAP. The CDR3 is made up of 14 amino acids. Sequencing input: PBMCs or T cells enriched from blood (not recorded which). The TCR sequence derives from a man aged 35 to 55 who had been exposed to COVID-19. V and J are TRBV12-5 and TRBJ1-1, with D tentatively TRBD1 (5 bases). This CDR3 reads CASGLKGLNHGAFF. CDR3 nucleotides: TGTGCTAGTGGCCTTAAGGGACTGAACCATGGGGCTTTCTTT. Full variable domain (outside the CDR3, taken from reference TRBV12-5 and TRBJ1-1): DARVTQTPRHKVTEMGQEVTMRCQPILGHNTVFWYRQTMMQGLELLAYFRNRAPLDDSGMPKDRFSAEMPDATLATLKIQPSEPRDSAVYFCASGLKGLNHGAFFGQGTRLTVV.